What follows are 3 T cell receptor beta chains derived from one specimen sequenced in a study of spatial heterogeneity in lung cancer. MiXCR was run by TCRdb on the 5' RACE reads, yielding one entry per CDR3 protein. This table has 10,000 to 15,000 distinct CDR3 sequences, approximately 4.8% appearing once. The time point: sample taken at primary tumor resection. Sequencing of whole RNA from tumor, nontumor lung or frozen PBMC involved no sorting. Sequencing was performed on lung tumor tissue, taken at surgery. The receptors stem from a human donor with early-stage non-small cell lung cancer.

Ten or more counts support this clonotype. The library was designed around alpha chains, so this beta chain is a stray read whose abundance carries little weight. J is TRBJ2-3 and V is TRBV10-3, with TRBD2 identical over 10 bases. Trimming at V came to 6 bases and at J to 0 bases, leaving 6 bases not matched to a gene. Looked up from germline, CDR1 is ENHRY and CDR2 is SYGVKD. This CDR3 region has 16 residues. CDR3 amino acids: CAIRPQREGSTDTQYF. The CDR3 DNA follows: TGTGCCATCAGACCTCAGCGGGAGGGAAGCACAGATACGCAGTATTTT.

Worth noting for this clonotype: The library was prepared for alpha chains; this beta chain is a stray read, so its frequency means little. The rearrangement uses TRBV7-8 and TRBJ2-7; D unclear. The CDR3 contains 13 residues. Germline CDR1 SGHVS, CDR2 FQNEAQ. Trimming took 5 bases from V and 2 from J, leaving 10 bases between them. The CDR3 coding sequence is TGTGCCAGCAGCCCCGACTTGCCCTACGAGCAGTACTTC. Translating it yields CASSPDLPYEQYF.

This clonotype was recorded at least ten times. This beta chain represents an off-target read in a library built for alpha chains; its size is of limited meaning. This sequence joins TRBV12-3 or TRBV12-4 and TRBJ2-1; 8 bases line up with TRBD1. The CDR3 sequence is 15 residues long. Losses at the gene ends were 6 bases for V and 7 bases for J; bases not matched to a gene: 11. The CDR3 DNA reads TGTGCCAGCAGCCTTCATCAGGGGGCGGGGAATGAGCAGTTCTTC. The encoded protein is CASSLHQGAGNEQFF.